The table lists the clone carrying this TCR beta chain with a few counts. An end of the junction differs from the germline gene, which may be a read error. No fewer than 7 million PBMCs went into each sample. The data stem from a study of blood T cells in healthy people across ages. This CDR3 has 12 residues. Germline V gives CDR1 DFQATT, CDR2 SNEGSKA (reference sequence). With a J-beta primer mix and a sample-barcoded 5' primer, a second PCR ran roughly 7 to 11 cycles. TCRdb fed the 5' RACE reads into MiXCR, producing one record per CDR3 protein. This table has 550,000 to 750,000 distinct CDR3 sequences, around 20% appearing once.

The material sequenced was blood. The sequence was collected from a man aged 70 or older in good health. The J gene is TRBJ2-1, the V gene TRBV20-1, with 7 bases identical to TRBD2. The CDR3 protein is CSARAKGTNGVF. CDR3 bases: TGCAGTGCTAGAGCCAAAGGGACTAACGGCGTCTTC.